The clone carrying this T cell receptor beta chain occurred many times. The data were obtained in a study of T cells after yellow fever vaccination. TCRdb used MiXCR to reprocess the 5' RACE reads, holding one entry per CDR3 protein. In the table there are fewer than 350,000 distinct CDR3 sequences, less than 4.5% of which are singletons. In germline, CDR1 is MNHNS, CDR2 SASEGT. V dropped 1 base and J dropped 0; count of bases not matched to a gene: 6. This CDR3 comprises 16 residues. The clonotype comes from a man younger than 30 who received the YFV17D yellow fever vaccine. The sample in question was PBMCs, obtained on the day of the yellow fever booster vaccination. J is TRBJ2-7 and V is TRBV6-1, with TRBD1 matching over 7 bases. The CDR3 is CASSEEAGDSSYEQYF. The CDR3 coding sequence is TGTGCCAGCAGTGAAGAGGCAGGGGACAGCTCCTACGAGCAGTACTTC.